This TCR beta chain stems from a study of T cells in Graves' hyperthyroidism and ophthalmopathy. The overall study: The blood sample was taken at first diagnosis, before treatment began. Study-wide findings and caveats: In the analysis, a 13 V-J model separated ophthalmopathy from stable hyperthyroidism. Blood also held most thyroid clonotypes expanded beyond 0.001.

The study excluded patients with uncontrolled infection, other autoimmune disease, pregnancy or lactation. Per germline, CDR1 MDHEN and CDR2 SYDVKM. CDR3 length: 13 amino acids. With 4 bases removed from V and 3 bases from J, the gap between germline ends came to 7 bases. RNA transcripts gave rise to amplified TCR beta CDR3 regions. HTBI primers drove first-round RT-PCR of the TCR CDR3. TCRdb itself ran the multiplex PCR reads through MiXCR, one entry per CDR3 protein. This sample has 350,000 to 400,000 distinct CDR3 sequences, with more than 13% found just once. There are many counts of this clonotype. Its antigen is unidentified.

This rearrangement joins TRBV28 to TRBJ1-3, with D unresolved. Input material: blood. The origin of this receptor is a woman younger than 45 with Graves' hyperthyroidism. Here the CDR3 reads CASSSTNGNTIYF. The CDR3 DNA follows: TGTGCCAGCAGTTCTACCAATGGAAACACCATATATTTT.